One sample yielded the 29 T cell receptor beta chains listed below, sequenced in a study of blood T cell repertoires in COVID-19 (dated by TCRdb to 2020 to 2022). Libraries were constructed by the immunoSEQ multiplex PCR assay. Drawn from immuneACCESS, this table holds only the in-frame rearrangements with V and J called that TCRdb kept. Clones are partly lost; checked studies trace under half to an unresolved V gene and leave the rest unexplained. The sample has about 670,000 clones on record, about 87% of them singletons. Approximately 0.3% of the sample rests with the top ten. Material for sequencing was peripheral blood. These receptors were taken from a woman between 18 and 29 years old with acute or convalescent COVID-19.

The rearrangement uses TRBV18 and TRBJ2-7; maybe TRBD2 (6 bases). Germline V gene sequence: CDR1 KGHSH, CDR2 LQKENI. Trimming removed 5 bases at V and 7 bases at J, with 15 bases between. The CDR3 has 13 amino acids. In nucleotides, the CDR3 is TGTGCCAGCTCAGAGGGACGCGGAGGGGAGCAGTACTTC. Translation gives CASSEGRGGEQYF.

This rearrangement joins TRBV3-1 (or the pseudogene TRBV3-2) to TRBJ1-4; 8 bases fit TRBD1. J was trimmed by 8 bases and V by 0 bases; bases with no gene match: 8. Germline CDR1 and CDR2: LGHDT and YNNKEL (reference sequence). The CDR3 loop spans 16 amino acids. CDR3 coding DNA: TGTGCCAGCAGCCAAGATGGACAGGGATTAAACGAAAAACTGTTTTTT. Residues: CASSQDGQGLNEKLFF.

The V gene is TRBV28, the J gene TRBJ2-7; D is undetermined. The germline V gene has CDR1 MDHEN and CDR2 SYDVKM. V was pared by 2 bases and J by 0 bases, with 8 bases between. The CDR3 runs 14 residues. CDR3: CASSLRGISYEQYF. The CDR3 DNA reads TGTGCCAGCAGTTTAAGAGGCATCTCCTACGAGCAGTACTTC.

This chain joins TRBV3-1 (or the pseudogene TRBV3-2) and TRBJ1-1; the D is unclear. The CDR3 sequence is 14 residues long. The V gene's germline CDR1 is LGHDT and CDR2 YNNKEL (reference sequence). V lost 1 base, J lost 2 bases, and 8 bases lay in between. For the CDR3, the DNA is TGTGCCAGCAGCCAAGTGAGGGCTAACACTGAAGCTTTCTTT. Translation: CASSQVRANTEAFF.

The chain joins TRBV9 to TRBJ1-4; TRBD1 aligns across 12 bases. Germline lookup yields CDR1 SGDLS and CDR2 YYNGEE. After removal of 2 bases from V and 7 bases from J, the junction contained 3 bases not matched to a gene. This CDR3 region has 15 residues. CDR3 in DNA: TGTGCCAGCAGCGTCGGGACAGGGGGCACTGAAAAACTGTTTTTT. Amino acid sequence: CASSVGTGGTEKLFF.

The CDR3 coding sequence is TGTGCCAGCAGCCGACAGGTTAGAAATCAGCCCCAGCATTTT. It yields the protein CASSRQVRNQPQHF. The chain links TRBV2 to TRBJ1-5; D is perhaps TRBD1 (6 bases). CDR3 length: 14 residues. The germline V gene encodes CDR1 SNHLY and CDR2 FYNNEI. V lost 6 bases and J 4 bases, leaving 13 bases between the germline ends. Together with reference TRBV2 and TRBJ1-5, the CDR3 gives the full variable domain: EPEVTQTPSHQVTQMGQEVILRCVPISNHLYFYWYRQILGQKVEFLVSFYNNEISEKSEIFDDQFSVERPDGSNFTLKIRSTKLEDSAMYFCASSRQVRNQPQHFGDGTRLSIL.

The CDR3 DNA sequence: TGTGCCAGCAGTGAATGGGGCAGTGACAACACCATATATTTT. Encoded protein: CASSEWGSDNTIYF. The rearrangement links TRBV25-1 to TRBJ1-3; weak D call: TRBD1 (5 bases). There are 14 residues in the CDR3. V shed 1 base and J shed 7 bases, with 11 bases lying between them. Germline loops: CDR1 MGHDK, CDR2 SYGVNS. The variable domain in full, completed from reference TRBV25-1 and TRBJ1-3, reads EADIYQTPRYLVIGTGKKITLECSQTMGHDKMYWYQQDPGMELHLIHYSYGVNSTEKGDLSSESTVSRIRTEHFPLTLESARPSHTSQYLCASSEWGSDNTIYFGEGSWLTVV.

V and J are TRBV6-6 and TRBJ1-4; D gene unclear. The CDR3 contains 11 residues. V was pared by 5 bases and J by 8 bases, with 6 bases between. Germline CDR1 is MNHNY and CDR2 is SVGAGI (reference sequence). In DNA, the CDR3 is TGTGCCAGCAGTCCCAGGGAAAAACTGTTTTTT. It encodes CASSPREKLFF.

The rearrangement uses TRBV24-1 and TRBJ2-3; 12 nucleotides agree with TRBD2. V shed 1 base, J shed 6 bases, and the junction held 7 bases outside the gene matches. CDR3 length equals 17 residues. Looked up from germline, CDR1 is KGHDR and CDR2 is SFDVKD. The CDR3 loop reads CATSDLSSGGAVDTQYF. CDR3 in DNA: TGTGCCACCAGTGATTTATCTAGCGGGGGGGCAGTGGATACGCAGTATTTT.

The chain joins TRBV30 to TRBJ2-2, with 12 bases identical to TRBD2. V shed 6 bases and J 4 bases; nucleotides not matched to a gene: 6. Germline values: CDR1 GTSNPN, CDR2 SVGIG (reference sequence). The CDR3 totals 15 residues. The CDR3: CACRTSGGPTGELFF. In DNA form, the CDR3 reads TGTGCCTGCCGTACTAGCGGGGGGCCCACCGGGGAGCTGTTTTTT.

This clone appeared once. For the CDR3, the DNA is TGTGCCGGACGCACCGGGACAGGGAGTACCGGGGAGCTGTTTTTT. As protein: CAGRTGTGSTGELFF. The chain employs TRBV19 and TRBJ2-2; 9 bases fit TRBD1. The CDR3 has 15 amino acids. V was pared by 11 bases and J by 5 bases, with 12 bases of the junction left unmatched. In germline, CDR1 is LNHDA, CDR2 SQIVND (reference sequence).

The chain employs TRBV19 and TRBJ1-1, with a weak D call TRBD1 (6 bases). Germline V gene sequence: CDR1 LNHDA, CDR2 SQIVND (reference sequence). The CDR3 length is 13 residues. Trimming stripped 8 bases from V and 1 base from J, with 11 bases between. The CDR3 nucleotides are TGTGCCAGTGGGACATGGCGGAACACTGAAGCTTTCTTT. Translation gives CASGTWRNTEAFF.

The J gene is TRBJ1-3, the V gene TRBV4-1; possibly TRBD1 for D (6 bases). Germline CDR1 MGHRA, CDR2 YSYEKL. With 6 bases removed from V and 4 bases from J, the gap between germline ends came to 13 bases. The CDR3 loop spans 14 amino acids. CDR3 sequence reads: CASSPRDRGNTIYF. The CDR3 DNA follows: TGCGCCAGCAGTCCAAGAGACAGGGGAAACACCATATATTTT.

This chain connects TRBV9 to TRBJ1-5; D may be TRBD1 (5 bases). Per the germline V gene, CDR1 is SGDLS and CDR2 is YYNGEE. V was cut by 3 bases and J by 4 bases, with 14 bases left in between. This CDR3 has 15 residues. CDR3 amino acids: CASSASGGLNQPQHF. The CDR3 DNA follows: TGTGCCAGCAGCGCATCCGGGGGTCTAAATCAGCCCCAGCATTTT.

The chain is built from TRBV12-5 and TRBJ1-4; possibly TRBD1 for D (6 bases). Deletions cut 5 bases from V and 4 bases from J, with 11 bases between. This CDR3 comprises 14 residues. Germline V gene data show CDR1 as LGHNT and CDR2 as FRNRAP. The CDR3 bases are TGTGCTAGTGGTATAGGACAGCATAATGAAAAACTGTTTTTT. The encoded protein is CASGIGQHNEKLFF. The full variable domain, with the rest looked up from reference TRBV12-5 and TRBJ1-4, is DARVTQTPRHKVTEMGQEVTMRCQPILGHNTVFWYRQTMMQGLELLAYFRNRAPLDDSGMPKDRFSAEMPDATLATLKIQPSEPRDSAVYFCASGIGQHNEKLFFGSGTQLSVL.

The CDR3 loop is CASSVGIQTYGYTF. The CDR3 DNA follows: TGTGCCAGCAGCGTAGGAATACAGACCTATGGCTACACCTTC. The gene calls are TRBV9 and TRBJ1-2; D is unresolved. Trimming took 0 bases from V and 4 from J, leaving 10 bases between them. Germline assignment: CDR1 SGDLS and CDR2 YYNGEE. The CDR3 contains 14 residues.

The chain has TRBV5-1 and TRBJ2-7; no clear D. The CDR3 is 14 residues long. Germline V lookup: CDR1 SGHRS, CDR2 YFSETQ. The V gene lost 3 bases and the J gene lost 2 bases, with 12 bases spanning the gap. CDR3: CASSSIPWPYEQYF. The CDR3 DNA is TGCGCCAGCAGCTCCATCCCGTGGCCCTACGAGCAGTACTTC.

The CDR3 coding sequence is TGTGCCAGCACGGCCCCGCGGGGGACAGGGCGCAATGAGCAGTTCTTC. It specifies CASTAPRGTGRNEQFF. The chain carries TRBV7-8 and TRBJ2-1; 9 positions agree with TRBD1. Germline V gene sequence: CDR1 SGHVS, CDR2 FQNEAQ. J gave up 6 bases and V 7 bases, and 13 bases lay outside the gene matches. This CDR3 comprises 16 residues.

V is TRBV7-6 and J is TRBJ2-5, with D possibly matching TRBD2 (5 bases). The CDR3 totals 16 residues. Germline V gene lookup returns CDR1 SGHVS and CDR2 FNYEAQ. Deletions cut 1 base from V and 5 bases from J, with 17 bases between. The CDR3 DNA follows: TGTGCCAGCAGCTTAGTCGGGGTTAGTCACGCGGAGACCCAGTACTTC. Encoded protein: CASSLVGVSHAETQYF.

The chain recombines TRBV28 with TRBJ2-3; D may be TRBD2 (6 bases). The germline CDR1 and CDR2 sequences are MDHEN and SYDVKM. This CDR3 comprises 16 residues. Trimming pared 3 bases from V and 3 bases from J, leaving 16 bases between. CDR3 loop: CASSFDRGGLTDTQYF. CDR3 coding DNA: TGTGCCAGCAGTTTCGACCGGGGAGGTCTGACAGATACGCAGTATTTT.

The V and J genes are TRBV9 and TRBJ1-3; TRBD1 matches at 10 bases. This CDR3 comprises 20 residues. Germline CDR1 is SGDLS and CDR2 is YYNGEE. The trim removed 0 bases at V and 0 bases at J, leaving 12 bases unmatched. CDR3 in amino acids: CASSVDRGTGELGSGNTIYF. The CDR3 DNA reads as TGTGCCAGCAGCGTAGATCGCGGGACAGGGGAGTTGGGCTCTGGAAACACCATATATTTT. Together with reference TRBV9 and TRBJ1-3, the CDR3 gives the full variable domain: DSGVTQTPKHLITATGQRVTLRCSPRSGDLSVYWYQQSLDQGLQFLIQYYNGEERAKGNILERFSAQQFPDLHSELNLSSLELGDSALYFCASSVDRGTGELGSGNTIYFGEGSWLTVV.

V usage is TRBV21-1 and J usage is TRBJ2-3; the table names TRBD1, a call not compared with the DNA. TRBV21-1 counts as a pseudogene. CDR3 length: 17 amino acids. The CDR3 reads CASSKAGYAGVTDTQYF. In DNA form, the CDR3 reads TGTGCCAGCAGCAAAGCCGGCTACGCAGGGGTTACAGATACGCAGTATTTT.

The chain couples TRBV6-5 to TRBJ2-7; TRBD1 might be the D (6 bases). V lost 2 bases, J lost 0 bases, and 11 bases lay in between. The germline V gene encodes CDR1 MNHEY and CDR2 SVGAGI. The CDR3 spans 15 residues. The DNA for the CDR3 is TGTGCCAGCAGTTACGAGGGGACAAGCTCCTACGAGCAGTACTTC. Amino acid sequence: CASSYEGTSSYEQYF.

V gene TRBV18 combines with J gene TRBJ1-1, with D maybe TRBD1 (6 bases). V was cut by 6 bases and J by 2 bases, with 10 bases left in between. In germline, CDR1 is KGHSH, CDR2 LQKENI. This CDR3 is built from 13 residues. The CDR3 here is CASSSTGNTEAFF. Written as DNA, the CDR3 is TGTGCCAGCTCCTCGACAGGTAACACTGAAGCTTTCTTT.

This sequence joins TRBV6-6 and TRBJ1-1, with 7 bases identical to TRBD1. CDR3 length: 14 residues. Germline V gene data show CDR1 as MNHNY and CDR2 as SVGAGI (reference sequence). Trimming cost V 5 bases and J 0 bases; bases outside gene matches: 3. This chain's CDR3 is CASSPGTVNTEAFF. In DNA, the CDR3 is TGTGCCAGCAGTCCCGGGACAGTGAACACTGAAGCTTTCTTT.

The V call is TRBV7-9, the J call TRBJ1-1; a possible D gene is TRBD1 (6 bases). The germline CDR1 and CDR2 sequences are SEHNR and FQNEAQ (reference sequence). V gave up 6 bases and J gave up 2 bases, with 13 bases separating them. The CDR3 loop spans 14 amino acids. Here the CDR3 reads CASSRTGSNTEAFF. DNA for the CDR3: TGTGCCAGCAGTCGTACAGGGTCCAACACTGAAGCTTTCTTT.

V usage is TRBV5-1 and J usage is TRBJ2-1; perhaps TRBD2 as D (6 bases). The CDR3 sequence is 15 residues long. V was clipped by 1 base and J by 0 bases, with 8 bases between them. The germline CDR1 and CDR2 sequences are SGHRS and YFSETQ. The CDR3 region is CASSLNGGSYNEQFF. CDR3 DNA sequence: TGCGCCAGCAGCTTGAACGGGGGCTCCTACAATGAGCAGTTCTTC.

CDR3 sequence: CASSQPGSGNTIYF. Written as DNA, the CDR3 is TGTGCCAGCAGCCAGCCAGGGTCCGGAAACACCATATATTTT. The chain carries TRBV14 and TRBJ1-3, with a weak D call TRBD1 (5 bases). This CDR3 region has 14 residues. V lost 3 bases and J 4 bases, leaving 10 bases between the germline ends. Per the germline V gene, CDR1 is SGHDN and CDR2 is FVKESK.

J is TRBJ1-5 and V is TRBV3-1 (or the pseudogene TRBV3-2), with no clear D. The CDR3 sequence is 15 residues long. Germline V gene lookup returns CDR1 LGHDT and CDR2 YNNKEL (reference sequence). V was shortened by 0 bases and J by 3 bases, with 9 bases between the two germline ends. CDR3: CASSQESGYNQPQHF. The CDR3 DNA is TGTGCCAGCAGCCAAGAATCAGGCTACAATCAGCCCCAGCATTTT.